The present T cell receptor beta chain was sequenced within a study of blood T cells in healthy people across ages (dated by TCRdb to 2014 to 2015). About the study as a whole: In model experiments, roughly one uniquely barcoded TCR beta cDNA molecule per two T cells was captured by template switching. Using deep sequencing normalized with unique cDNA molecular identifiers, the study measured how TCR beta repertoire diversity changes with age. The donors were split into four age groups: young (average around 16 years), middle-aged (roughly 39), aged (approximately 60) and long-lived (under 90). To avoid experimental bias, donors of different ages were randomly spread across the sequencing lanes. Using the same blood draw, the study looked at two additional independent replicas of 1 million unique cDNA reads for two donors, one aged 18 to 30 and the other aged 80 or older. General conclusions and limits of the study: The CMV infection status of donors was not known, potentially confounding age-related changes in expanded clonotypes. Observed TCR beta diversity per million T cells fell roughly linearly with age, and a significant reduction was already apparent by age roughly 40. Compared with the aged group, the long-lived group had more naive CD4+ T cells, fewer expanded clones and increased TCR diversity, a pattern suggesting age selection. Bulk unsorted PBMC profiling prevented conclusive comparison of naive and antigen-experienced compartments. There was a strong correlation between observed TCR beta diversity and the percentage of naive T cells measured by flow cytometry. Estimates of total diversity based on one million sequenced T cells were regarded as lower bounds and as underestimates.

In regard to this clonotype: Which antigen it targets is not known. The record has no base qualities; no much larger clone is one base away.

Inclusive of the bounding cysteine and phenylalanine, the CDR3 is 17 residues long. The entry retains the CDR3 DNA only, 51 bases that are in frame from base 1. The germline V gene specifies SGHDT as CDR1 and YYEEEE as CDR2. V drops 3 bases and J drops 1 base, leaving 19 bases in between. Systemically healthy Caucasian individuals from Russia, about 38 in total and aged about 6 to 90 years, were included as donors. Each donor gave approximately 10 milliliters of peripheral blood, collected into EDTA-treated Vacutainer tubes. Ficoll-Paque density-gradient centrifugation was used to isolate PBMCs, with at least 6 million per sample. Total RNA, at least 6 micrograms per sample, was extracted from PBMCs with Trizol reagent. For every donor, an aliquot of PBMCs went through flow cytometry to measure the percentages of naive CD45RAhigh/CD27high T cells. The method behind the library was 5' RACE. Sequenced using an Illumina HiSeq 2500. A second PCR of roughly 7 to 11 cycles was performed with a sample-barcoded 5' primer and a J-beta primer mix. A template-switch 5' adaptor carrying 12 random nucleotides introduced a unique molecular identifier onto each TCR beta cDNA molecule. Each sample yielded at least 2.5 million CDR3-containing paired-end reads. First-strand cDNA synthesis was performed from all RNA using the Mint cDNA synthesis kit, with priming by a TRBC-specific oligonucleotide. All cDNA was treated with uracil-DNA glycosylase and then went through a first 18-cycle PCR with the universal primers M1SS and BC2_uni_R. Concerning the study's data processing: Normalization of each sample was performed by random selection of 1 million high-quality reads, each carrying a distinct molecular identifier. Reads with shared molecular identifiers were discarded instead of being binned into consensus sequences. MiTCR, set to a Q25 quality threshold and the strictest error-elimination algorithm, was used for CDR3 identification, clonotype clustering and error correction. A nonparametric unseen species model with Euler transformation was used to estimate lower-bound total TCR beta diversity. Starting from the raw public reads, TCRdb applied fastp trimming at Q25, assembled clones with MiXCR and retained in-frame beta chains. Every distinct CDR3 protein forms one entry, paired with its most common genes and DNA. TCRdb's processing, not the authors' own work, is the source of the V and J calls. This sample gives around 1.5 million distinct CDR3 sequences in total; roughly 32% of them show up just once. The ten largest account for roughly 10% of the sample.

The sequence derives from a woman aged 30 to 39 in good health. Sequencing input: blood. Recombination connected TRBV5-6 to TRBJ1-2; TRBD1 could be the D gene, as 6 bases match. The CDR3 sequence is CASSYRVPVLFNYGYTF. The DNA reads TGTGCCAGCAGCTACAGGGTTCCAGTCCTATTTAACTATGGCTACACCTTC.